These 18 T cell receptor beta chains were sequenced from one sample in a study of cytomegalovirus exposure and HLA in healthy donors. PCR involved 60 Vbeta and 13 Jbeta primers. Assay used: immunoSEQ multiplex PCR; TCRdb lists only in-frame clones, some missing. The table includes some 110,000 clones, approximately 70% detected once. The source material was PBMCs. The receptor source for this set is a woman aged 40 to 49 in good health and CMV-seropositive.

The V and J genes are TRBV18 and TRBJ2-1; D might be TRBD2 (6 bases). V was trimmed by 8 bases and J by 2 bases, leaving 16 bases between them. Per the germline V gene, CDR1 is KGHSH and CDR2 is LQKENI. This CDR3 is built from 15 residues. The CDR3 protein is CASTAGGNPYNEQFF. The CDR3, as DNA: TGTGCCAGCACAGCAGGCGGGAATCCCTACAATGAGCAGTTCTTC.

The V and J genes are TRBV4-1 and TRBJ2-1; tentatively, D is TRBD1 (8 bases). This CDR3 has 20 residues. CDR1 is MGHRA and CDR2 is YSYEKL in the germline V gene. V lost 4 bases, J lost 0 bases, and 25 bases lay in between. CDR3 sequence reads: CASSPKSQGGAGSSYNEQFF. The DNA of the CDR3 is TGCGCCAGCAGCCCAAAGTCACAGGGGGGGGCGGGTAGCTCCTACAATGAGCAGTTCTTC.

This chain's CDR3 is CASSQGKETEAFF. The CDR3 nucleotides are TGTGCCAGCAGCCAGGGAAAAGAGACTGAAGCTTTCTTT. The chain uses TRBV28 and TRBJ1-1; TRBD1 might be the D (5 bases). Trimming left V 6 bases short and J 5 bases short, with 13 bases between. CDR3 length: 13 amino acids. The germline CDR1 and CDR2 sequences are MDHEN and SYDVKM.

The J gene is TRBJ2-1, the V gene TRBV4-2; possibly TRBD2 for D (5 bases). This CDR3 is 17 amino acids long. V was cut by 0 bases and J by 7 bases, with 19 bases left in between. Per germline, CDR1 LGHNA and CDR2 YNFKEQ. The CDR3 DNA reads as TGTGCCAGCAGCCAAGATGTACCAGCGGATGCACGAAATGAGCAGTTCTTC. Protein: CASSQDVPADARNEQFF.

This clone was counted once. The chain combines TRBV6-5 with TRBJ1-5, with 9 bases identical to TRBD1. The CDR3 totals 15 residues. V lost 6 bases to trimming and J lost 6 bases; unmatched junction nucleotides: 9. Per the germline V gene, CDR1 is MNHEY and CDR2 is SVGAGI. The CDR3 nucleotides are TGTGCCAGCAGCCCCCGGACAGGGGCCGGTCAGCCCCAGCATTTT. Translation gives CASSPRTGAGQPQHF.

J is TRBJ2-7 and V is TRBV9, with 12 bases fitting TRBD1. The CDR3 length is 14 residues. Germline V gene sequence: CDR1 SGDLS, CDR2 YYNGEE. V was pared by 0 bases and J by 10 bases, with 5 bases of the junction left unmatched. CDR3 sequence: CASSVGGQGAEQYF. CDR3 DNA sequence: TGTGCCAGCAGCGTAGGGGGACAGGGGGCTGAACAGTACTTC.

This clone was seen more than once but under ten times. The genes are TRBV6-5 and TRBJ2-5; 7 nucleotides agree with TRBD2. This CDR3 contains 13 residues. The germline CDR1 and CDR2 sequences are MNHEY and SVGAGI. J gave up 5 bases and V 7 bases, and 7 bases lay outside the gene matches. CDR3 in DNA: TGTGCCAGCAATCCGGGGGAGGGGGAGACCCAGTACTTC. This codes for CASNPGEGETQYF.

The V gene is TRBV4-3, the J gene TRBJ2-7; TRBD2 is a possible D gene (7 bases). The V end was cut by 0 bases, the J end by 4 bases, with 13 bases between. Germline V gives CDR1 LGHNA, CDR2 YSLEER. This CDR3 contains 15 residues. The CDR3 loop reads CASSQEWGGPYEQYF. DNA for the CDR3: TGCGCCAGCAGCCAAGAGTGGGGGGGGCCTTACGAGCAGTACTTC.

This clone showed up just a few times. V gene TRBV27 combines with J gene TRBJ2-7; tentatively, D is TRBD1 (5 bases). The V end lost 3 bases, the J end lost 3 bases, and 9 bases lay between the germline ends. The CDR3 runs 13 residues. Germline V lookup: CDR1 MNHEY, CDR2 SMNVEV (reference sequence). The CDR3 bases are TGTGCCAGCAGTTTCCAGGGTGGCTACGAGCAGTACTTC. This sequence encodes CASSFQGGYEQYF.

This chain joins TRBV27 and TRBJ2-7, with 12 positions matching TRBD1. V lost 6 bases to trimming and J lost 4 bases; unmatched junction nucleotides: 7. From germline, CDR1 is MNHEY and CDR2 SMNVEV (reference sequence). CDR3 length: 15 residues. Here the CDR3 DNA reads TGTGCCAGCAGGCCCCCGGGACAGGGGGCTTACGAGCAGTACTTC. Translating gives CASRPPGQGAYEQYF.

This clone has more than one count but fewer than ten. The chain joins TRBV7-2 to TRBJ2-7; 7 nucleotides line up with TRBD2. V lost 1 base to trimming and J lost 2 bases; unmatched junction nucleotides: 14. Germline values: CDR1 SGHTA, CDR2 FQGNSA. The CDR3 has 18 residues. CDR3 residues: CASSLEPSGFSIAYEQYF. CDR3 nucleotides: TGTGCCAGCAGCTTAGAGCCTAGCGGATTCTCCATAGCCTACGAGCAGTACTTC.

The CDR3 nucleotides read TGTGCCAGCAGTCCGGGACAGGGGCGGACCGGGGAGCTGTTTTTT. Amino acid sequence: CASSPGQGRTGELFF. V gene TRBV27 combines with J gene TRBJ2-2, with 10 bases that match TRBD1. From germline, CDR1 is MNHEY and CDR2 SMNVEV (reference sequence). The CDR3 length is 15 residues. J lost 5 bases, V lost 5 bases, and 5 bases had no gene match.

This chain uses TRBV30 with TRBJ1-1; 8 nucleotides match TRBD1. Looked up from germline, CDR1 is GTSNPN and CDR2 is SVGIG (reference sequence). After removal of 1 base from V and 7 bases from J, the junction contained 20 bases not matched to a gene. This CDR3 region has 18 residues. The chain's CDR3 is CAWSDRSGQGAIRGEAFF. As DNA, the CDR3 is TGTGCCTGGAGTGATAGATCGGGGCAGGGGGCAATTCGTGGTGAAGCTTTCTTT.

This clone occurred once. The chain links TRBV9 to TRBJ2-1; D is possibly TRBD1 (5 bases). Germline CDR1 is SGDLS and CDR2 is YYNGEE. Trimming pared 0 bases from V and 13 bases from J, leaving 17 bases between. The CDR3 length is 14 residues. The CDR3 sequence is CASSVESEQEGQFF. In DNA form, the CDR3 reads TGTGCCAGCAGCGTAGAGTCCGAACAGGAAGGACAGTTCTTC.

This clone was counted a few times. The CDR3 loop reads CASSARRGAANTGELFF. The CDR3 region has the DNA TGTGCCAGCAGCGCGCGGCGGGGGGCAGCGAACACCGGGGAGCTGTTTTTT. The chain employs TRBV7-9 and TRBJ2-2, with 8 bases that match TRBD2. The V gene end was trimmed by 5 bases and the J gene end by 0 bases; junction bases not matched to a gene: 8. This CDR3 spans 17 amino acids. Germline loops: CDR1 SEHNR, CDR2 FQNEAQ (reference sequence).

This clone was seen a few times. This rearrangement joins TRBV19 to TRBJ2-6; 9 nucleotides line up with TRBD2. Germline CDR1 LNHDA, CDR2 SQIVND (reference sequence). The CDR3 extends over 19 amino acids. V lost 5 bases to trimming and J lost 2 bases; unmatched junction nucleotides: 13. CDR3 nucleotide sequence: TGTGCCAGTAGTCCCCGAAGTGGCGGGAGGGCCGCTGGGGCCAACGTCCTGACTTTC. This sequence encodes CASSPRSGGRAAGANVLTF.

J is TRBJ2-3 and V is TRBV4-1; unclear D gene. Germline-derived CDR1 and CDR2 are MGHRA and YSYEKL. This CDR3 is 16 amino acids long. The V end was cut by 1 base, the J end by 0 bases, with 11 bases between. The CDR3 reads CASSQAFGSSTDTQYF. The CDR3 DNA follows: TGCGCCAGCAGCCAAGCCTTTGGCTCTAGCACAGATACGCAGTATTTT.

The rearrangement links TRBV19 to TRBJ2-2; the match to TRBD1 covers 9 bases. The CDR3 spans 16 residues. V dropped 5 bases and J dropped 3; count of bases not matched to a gene: 7. Per the germline V gene, CDR1 is LNHDA and CDR2 is SQIVND (reference sequence). CDR3 sequence: CASSFRTGAYTGELFF. Written as DNA, the CDR3 is TGTGCCAGTAGTTTTCGGACAGGGGCTTACACCGGGGAGCTGTTTTTT.